This T cell receptor (beta chain) is drawn from a study of blood T cell repertoires in COVID-19. In its sample, this clone was seen once. This table comes from immunoSEQ multiplex PCR, and its TCRdb copy is limited to in-frame clones, with some not included. There are roughly 200,000 clones in the sample; 75% to 85% occur only once, and around 1.3% lies in the top ten. Germline-derived CDR1 and CDR2 are LNHDA and SQIVND (reference sequence). The CDR3 sequence is 16 residues long. V shed 6 bases and J shed 3 bases, with 20 bases lying between them. The V gene is TRBV19, the J gene TRBJ2-5; perhaps TRBD2 as D (6 bases). Sequenced: peripheral blood. This TCR came from a woman in her 30s with COVID-19, enrolled during active disease. CDR3 protein: CASRPLGRGPEETQYF. CDR3 DNA sequence: TGTGCCAGTAGACCCCTGGGGCGGGGCCCGGAAGAGACCCAGTACTTC. The full variable domain, with the rest looked up from reference TRBV19 and TRBJ2-5, is DGGITQSPKYLFRKEGQNVTLSCEQNLNHDAMYWYRQDPGQGLRLIYYSQIVNDFQKGDIAEGYSVSREKKESFPLTVTSAQKNPTAFYLCASRPLGRGPEETQYFGPGTRLLVL.